A single T cell receptor (beta chain) is shown here with its context. Antigen unknown. This sample was included in a study of shared clonotypes between healthy human individuals. Study conclusions and caveats: Exclusively blood specimens were collected; tissue repertoires likely differ. Sharing across four donors was highest in naive CD4 (around 5%) and lowest in memory CD8 (roughly 0.4%).

CDR1 and CDR2 (germline): SGHTA, FQGNSA. This CDR3 region has 16 residues. Trimming removed 2 bases at V and 0 bases at J, with 12 bases between. The assay was immunoSEQ multiplex PCR, and TCRdb's table has in-frame clones only and misses some. The sample shows over 400,000 clones, approximately 95% of them seen only once. This receptor was identified in a woman in her 30s in good health. Material: naive CD4+ T cells sorted from blood. The subset was: CD45RA+ positively selected. The chain joins TRBV7-2 to TRBJ2-3; D is unclear. The CDR3 bases are TGTGCCAGCAGCTTACTACTGTGGTCTAGCACAGATACGCAGTATTTT. It translates to CASSLLLWSSTDTQYF.